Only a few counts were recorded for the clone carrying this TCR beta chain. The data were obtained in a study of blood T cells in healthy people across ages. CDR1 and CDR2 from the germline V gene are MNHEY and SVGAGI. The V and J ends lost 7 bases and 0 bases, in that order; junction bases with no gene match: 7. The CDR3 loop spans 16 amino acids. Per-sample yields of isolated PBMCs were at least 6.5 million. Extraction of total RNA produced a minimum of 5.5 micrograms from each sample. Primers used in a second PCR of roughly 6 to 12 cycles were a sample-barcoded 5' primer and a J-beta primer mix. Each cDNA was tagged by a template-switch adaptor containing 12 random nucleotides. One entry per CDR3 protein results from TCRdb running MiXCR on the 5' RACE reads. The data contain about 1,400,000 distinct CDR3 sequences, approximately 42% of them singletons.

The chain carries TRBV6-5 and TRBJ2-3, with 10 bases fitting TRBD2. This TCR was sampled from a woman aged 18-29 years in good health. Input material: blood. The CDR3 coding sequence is TGTGCCAGCACCCAAACTAGCGGGGCTAGCACAGATACGCAGTATTTT. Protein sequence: CASTQTSGASTDTQYF.